A single sample gave rise to the 27 T cell receptor beta chains below, sequenced in a study of shared clonotypes between healthy human individuals (dated by TCRdb to 2018 to 2021). The library was made by the immunoSEQ multiplex PCR assay. Held by TCRdb, this immuneACCESS table contains in-frame sequences only and omits some clones. Under half of the omission traces to an unresolved V gene where checked; the cause of the rest is unknown. For this sample there are some 490,000 clones; approximately 82% appear just once. The ten largest clones take up about 11% of the sample. Sequencing was carried out using PBMCs. The receptors derive from a middle-aged woman in good health. Some clones in this sample may be carry-over from other donors' samples.

The chain couples TRBV6-6 to TRBJ1-2, with D perhaps matching TRBD1 (5 bases). Germline CDR1 MNHNY, CDR2 SVGAGI (reference sequence). With 8 bases removed from V and 5 bases from J, the gap between germline ends came to 15 bases. The CDR3 sequence is 13 residues long. The CDR3 protein is CASVAGRSYGYTF. DNA for the CDR3: TGTGCCAGCGTGGCAGGGAGATCATATGGCTACACCTTC.

This clone has only a few counts. This sequence joins TRBV4-2 and TRBJ1-5; TRBD1 might be the D (5 bases). The CDR3 is 13 residues long. V was clipped by 3 bases and J by 5 bases, with 8 bases between them. From germline, CDR1 is LGHNA and CDR2 YNFKEQ. The CDR3 loop reads CASSQDKYQPQHF. Here the CDR3 DNA reads TGTGCCAGCAGCCAGGACAAATATCAGCCCCAGCATTTT.

The rearrangement links TRBV9 to TRBJ2-1; TRBD2 matches at 8 bases. This CDR3 region has 15 residues. CDR1 and CDR2 from the germline V gene are SGDLS and YYNGEE. The V gene end was trimmed by 4 bases and the J gene end by 3 bases; junction bases not matched to a gene: 6. This chain's CDR3 is CASSLSGADYNEQFF. In DNA form, the CDR3 reads TGTGCCAGCAGCCTTAGCGGGGCTGACTACAATGAGCAGTTCTTC.

The rearrangement joins TRBV6-6 to TRBJ2-1; 10 bases align to TRBD2. The CDR3 extends over 14 amino acids. CDR1 is MNHNY and CDR2 is SVGAGI in the germline V gene (reference sequence). V gave up 8 bases and J gave up 6 bases; unmatched junction bases: 7. The chain's CDR3 is CASAGTSAVNEQFF. In nucleotides, the CDR3 is TGTGCCAGCGCCGGGACTAGCGCAGTCAATGAGCAGTTCTTC.

This rearrangement joins TRBV5-6 to TRBJ2-7; D is ambiguous. The CDR3 contains 13 residues. Trimming removed 0 bases from V and 1 base from J, with 5 bases in between. Germline loops: CDR1 SGHDT, CDR2 YYEEEE. In DNA, the CDR3 is TGTGCCAGCAGCTTGGAACGGTCCTACGAGCAGTACTTC. Translating gives CASSLERSYEQYF.

The rearrangement uses TRBV6-5 and TRBJ1-4; unclear D gene. Deletions cut 2 bases from V and 0 bases from J, with 7 bases between. The CDR3 runs 15 residues. The germline V gene encodes CDR1 MNHEY and CDR2 SVGAGI. The CDR3 protein is CASSYRRPTNEKLFF. The CDR3 nucleotides read TGTGCCAGCAGTTACAGAAGACCAACTAATGAAAAACTGTTTTTT.

This clone was seen a single time. The chain couples TRBV5-1 to TRBJ2-5; 10 nucleotides line up with TRBD1. The CDR3 contains 17 residues. V dropped 3 bases and J dropped 4; count of bases not matched to a gene: 12. Germline V gives CDR1 SGHRS, CDR2 YFSETQ. The CDR3 here is CASSSAILGDRGETQYF. The CDR3 DNA sequence: TGCGCCAGCAGCTCCGCCATCCTCGGGGACAGGGGAGAGACCCAGTACTTC.

This sequence joins TRBV10-3 and TRBJ2-5; a weak D match, TRBD2 (5 bases). Germline CDR1 is ENHRY and CDR2 is SYGVKD. The CDR3 runs to 15 residues. The V end was cut by 3 bases, the J end by 1 base, with 12 bases between. The CDR3 sequence is CAISEGGRRQETQYF. The CDR3 DNA reads as TGTGCCATCAGTGAAGGAGGCCGACGCCAAGAGACCCAGTACTTC.

This clone was seen ten or more times. The sample holds other DNA sequences that translate to the same CDR3. The genes are TRBV30 and TRBJ1-1; D is undetermined. V dropped 4 bases and J dropped 3 bases, with 12 bases sitting between them. This CDR3 region has 13 residues. Germline lookup yields CDR1 GTSNPN and CDR2 SVGIG (reference sequence). DNA for the CDR3: TGTGCCTGGACTACAAGCGCGGACACTGAAGCTTTCTTT. It translates to CAWTTSADTEAFF.

Written as DNA, the CDR3 is TGTGCCAGCAGTGAACGGGACGCAGAGACCCAGTACTTC. Encoded protein: CASSERDAETQYF. This rearrangement joins TRBV2 to TRBJ2-5, with D perhaps given as TRBD1 or TRBD2 (5 bases each). Germline V gene sequence: CDR1 SNHLY, CDR2 FYNNEI. This CDR3 is built from 13 residues. V lost 2 bases, J lost 4 bases, and 8 bases lay in between.

The rearrangement joins TRBV18 to TRBJ2-5; D gene uncertain. The V and J ends lost 6 bases and 4 bases respectively, with 15 bases between them. CDR1 is KGHSH and CDR2 is LQKENI in the germline V gene. The CDR3 runs 14 residues. The CDR3: CASSPSGRTETQYF. CDR3 DNA sequence: TGTGCCAGCTCCCCCTCGGGCCGGACAGAGACCCAGTACTTC.

V and J are TRBV2 and TRBJ2-3; tentatively, D is TRBD2 (5 bases). In germline, CDR1 is SNHLY, CDR2 FYNNEI. The CDR3 sequence is 13 residues long. The V end lost 4 bases, the J end lost 1 base, and 6 bases lay between the germline ends. The CDR3 DNA sequence: TGTGCCAGCAGTGCCGGGGGCACAGATACGCAGTATTTT. This translates into CASSAGGTDTQYF.

The rearrangement uses TRBV7-9 and TRBJ2-1, with TRBD2 matching over 7 bases. J gave up 10 bases and V 7 bases, and 4 bases lay outside the gene matches. This CDR3 spans 11 amino acids. The germline CDR1 and CDR2 sequences are SEHNR and FQNEAQ (reference sequence). The CDR3 region is CASNLADEQFF. DNA for the CDR3: TGTGCCAGCAATCTAGCGGACGAGCAGTTCTTC.

This clone was picked up one time. CDR3 amino acids: CASSFGGTTEQYF. CDR3 nucleotide sequence: TGTGCCAGCAGCTTCGGGGGAACTACGGAGCAGTACTTC. V gene TRBV7-9 combines with J gene TRBJ2-7, with TRBD2 as a possible D gene (6 bases). The CDR3 spans 13 residues. Trimming removed 3 bases from V and 7 bases from J, with 13 bases in between. Germline V lookup: CDR1 SEHNR, CDR2 FQNEAQ (reference sequence).

The chain joins TRBV20-1 to TRBJ2-7; tentatively, D is TRBD1 or TRBD2 (5 bases each). This CDR3 spans 11 amino acids. Germline CDR1 DFQATT, CDR2 SNEGSKA (reference sequence). V was shortened by 3 bases and J by 5 bases, with 8 bases between the two germline ends. In DNA, the CDR3 is TGCAGTGCTAGTCTGGGGGACGAGCAGTACTTC. Amino acid sequence: CSASLGDEQYF.

This clone was observed once. The chain employs TRBV10-3 and TRBJ2-2; 10 bases fit TRBD2. CDR3 length: 16 residues. The V and J ends lost 4 bases and 6 bases, in that order; junction bases with no gene match: 8. CDR1 is ENHRY and CDR2 is SYGVKD in the germline V gene. CDR3: CAISVGSGRASGELFF. DNA for the CDR3: TGTGCCATCAGTGTTGGAAGCGGGAGGGCCTCCGGGGAGCTGTTTTTT.

The V and J genes are TRBV5-6 and TRBJ2-7, with 9 bases fitting TRBD1. CDR3 size: 17 residues. V dropped 0 bases and J dropped 2; count of bases not matched to a gene: 9. CDR1 is SGHDT and CDR2 is YYEEEE in the germline V gene. CDR3 amino acids: CASSLGKDRGFTYEQYF. CDR3 sequence (DNA): TGTGCCAGCAGCTTGGGGAAGGACAGGGGATTCACCTACGAGCAGTACTTC.

J is TRBJ1-1 and V is TRBV19; 9 nucleotides match TRBD1. J was trimmed by 1 base and V by 4 bases; bases with no gene match: 1. Germline CDR1 is LNHDA and CDR2 is SQIVND (reference sequence). This CDR3 is 14 amino acids long. The CDR3 protein is CASSTGQGNTEAFF. CDR3 bases: TGTGCCAGTAGTACGGGACAGGGGAACACTGAAGCTTTCTTT.

As concerns this clone: The sample holds other DNA sequences that translate to the same CDR3. The J gene is TRBJ2-1, the V gene TRBV16, with TRBD1 matching 9 bases. The CDR3 sequence is 15 residues long. CDR1 is KGHSY and CDR2 is FQNENV in the germline V gene. V was clipped by 0 bases and J by 7 bases; unmatched bases: 4. The CDR3 DNA reads as TGTGCCAGCAGCCAATCGGGGACAGGGTGGAATGAGCAGTTCTTC. Translating gives CASSQSGTGWNEQFF. Looking up the rest from reference TRBV16 and TRBJ2-1 gives the full variable domain: GEEVAQTPKHLVRGEGQKAKLYCAPIKGHSYVFWYQQVLKNEFKFLISFQNENVFDETGMPKERFSAKCLPNSPCSLEIQATKLEDSAVYFCASSQSGTGWNEQFFGPGTRLTVL.

This clone was found a few times. This CDR3 fails to terminate in the conserved phenylalanine or tryptophan, so it likely reflects a read error. The chain uses TRBV7-9 and TRBJ1-6; D not certain. The germline CDR1 and CDR2 sequences are SEHNR and FQNEAQ (reference sequence). V dropped 1 base and J dropped 7 bases, with 8 bases sitting between them. The CDR3 runs to 14 residues. CDR3 bases: TGTGCCAGCAGCTTAGTGATGGGGAATTCACCCCTCCACTCT. This codes for CASSLVMGNSPLHS.

The chain joins TRBV19 to TRBJ1-5; D is possibly TRBD1 (6 bases). The CDR3 consists of 16 residues. Deletions cut 10 bases from V and 4 bases from J, with 23 bases between. Germline V CDR1 and CDR2: LNHDA, SQIVND (reference sequence). The CDR3 is CATLHTEGGRNQPQHF. In nucleotides, the CDR3 is TGTGCCACTCTTCATACCGAGGGGGGTAGAAATCAGCCCCAGCATTTT. The full variable domain, in which reference TRBV19 and TRBJ1-5 provide the parts outside the CDR3, is DGGITQSPKYLFRKEGQNVTLSCEQNLNHDAMYWYRQDPGQGLRLIYYSQIVNDFQKGDIAEGYSVSREKKESFPLTVTSAQKNPTAFYLCATLHTEGGRNQPQHFGDGTRLSIL.

The chain is built from TRBV7-6 and TRBJ2-1; no firm D call. Germline V gene lookup returns CDR1 SGHVS and CDR2 FNYEAQ. This CDR3 is 13 amino acids long. V gave up 7 bases and J gave up 6 bases, with 13 bases separating them. The CDR3 loop reads CASTQSPSNEQFF. Here the CDR3 DNA reads TGTGCCAGCACCCAGAGTCCGTCCAATGAGCAGTTCTTC.

A remark on this clone: The sample has other DNA sequences that encode this CDR3 too. The V call is TRBV7-2, the J call TRBJ2-7, with TRBD2 as a possible D gene (6 bases). CDR1 and CDR2 from the germline V gene are SGHTA and FQGNSA. CDR3 length: 14 amino acids. V was cut by 0 bases and J by 2 bases, with 8 bases left in between. CDR3 coding DNA: TGTGCCAGCAGCTTAGCCGGGGGACCCTACGAGCAGTACTTC. Translation: CASSLAGGPYEQYF.

The rearrangement links TRBV6-5 to TRBJ2-1; 8 nucleotides agree with TRBD1. The CDR3 runs 15 residues. V was clipped by 2 bases and J by 8 bases; unmatched bases: 8. Germline lookup yields CDR1 MNHEY and CDR2 SVGAGI. The CDR3 sequence: CASSYGQGANDEQFF. The DNA of the CDR3 is TGTGCCAGCAGTTACGGCCAGGGGGCTAATGATGAGCAGTTCTTC.

Only a few counts were recorded for this clone. V is TRBV4-1 and J is TRBJ2-7; 9 positions agree with TRBD1. This CDR3 contains 14 residues. With V trimmed by 2 bases and J by 2 bases, 1 base remained unmatched. The germline V gene encodes CDR1 MGHRA and CDR2 YSYEKL. The CDR3 bases are TGCGCCAGCAGCCAAAGGGACAGGGCCTACGAGCAGTACTTC. Residues: CASSQRDRAYEQYF.

The rearrangement uses TRBV27 and TRBJ1-1; D not resolved. There are 14 residues in the CDR3. Trimming removed 1 base from V and 8 bases from J, with 14 bases in between. The germline gives CDR1 MNHEY, CDR2 SMNVEV (reference sequence). The CDR3 DNA follows: TGTGCCAGCAGTTTATACTGGGGTGCAGCGGAAGCTTTCTTT. Amino acid sequence: CASSLYWGAAEAFF.

The V call is TRBV5-1, the J call TRBJ2-7; 8 bases map to TRBD1. Germline-derived CDR1 and CDR2 are SGHRS and YFSETQ. CDR3 length equals 14 residues. Trimming at V came to 6 bases and at J to 0 bases, leaving 5 bases not matched to a gene. The CDR3 DNA sequence: TGCGCCAGCACCTCGACAGGGGCCTCCTACGAGCAGTACTTC. Translation gives CASTSTGASYEQYF.